This T cell receptor (beta chain) derives from a study of beta chain features in type 1 diabetes. The sequenced template was cDNA made from the entire isolated RNA. The average read count of naive, central memory and regulatory T cell samples was some 3.8 million. Generated by immunoSEQ multiplex PCR, the TCRdb table keeps only in-frame clones and is missing some. The sample lists 300,000 to 350,000 clones, around an eighth occurring once. Study observations and caveats: Across patients, naive, central memory and Treg TCRB repertoires exhibited apparently greater similarity than was observed across healthy donors. For Type 1 diabetes patients, all four CD4+ subsets carried TCRB CDR3s that were moderately but significantly shorter.

As regards this clone: Its antigen is not known.

The CDR3 totals 14 residues. CDR1 is MNHNY, CDR2 SVGAGI, per germline (reference sequence). The sequenced sample consisted of naive CD4+ T cells from blood. This clonotype was obtained from a woman aged 18-29 years with type 1 diabetes. V gene TRBV6-6 combines with J gene TRBJ2-7; 7 bases are a match to TRBD1. As DNA, the CDR3 is TGTGCTCGATGGGGCAGGGGGAAGAACTACGAGCAGTACTTC. Protein product: CARWGRGKNYEQYF.